A single sample gave rise to the 29 T cell receptor beta chains below, sequenced in a study of shared clonotypes between healthy human individuals. Profiling relied on immunoSEQ multiplex PCR, and the TCRdb table lists in-frame clones only, not all of them. Among 2 million to 2.5 million clones listed, approximately 95% were seen once. The sample was naive CD4+ T cells sorted from blood. Indicated subset: CD45RA+ positively selected. These receptors were taken from a man aged 18-30 years in good health.

The chain links TRBV5-1 to TRBJ1-2, with 8 nucleotides matching TRBD1. CDR1 and CDR2 (germline): SGHRS, YFSETQ. This CDR3 is 14 amino acids long. V lost 8 bases to trimming and J lost 5 bases; unmatched junction nucleotides: 11. The DNA for the CDR3 is TGCGCCAGTGATAACGGACAGGGAACTTATGGCTACACCTTC. Encoded protein: CASDNGQGTYGYTF.

This clone is a singleton in its sample. The rearrangement joins TRBV7-9 to TRBJ1-1; D might be TRBD1 (6 bases). CDR1 is SEHNR and CDR2 is FQNEAQ in the germline V gene (reference sequence). This CDR3 comprises 14 residues. Trimming removed 6 bases from V and 1 base from J, with 12 bases in between. Written as DNA, the CDR3 is TGTGCCAGCAGTTCCGGGACACAGAACACTGAAGCTTTCTTT. Amino acids: CASSSGTQNTEAFF.

The chain couples TRBV6-5 to TRBJ2-7; D may be TRBD2 (7 bases). Trimming left V 7 bases short and J 3 bases short, with 16 bases between. CDR1 is MNHEY and CDR2 is SVGAGI in the germline V gene. CDR3 length: 14 residues. CDR3 bases: TGTGCCAGCACCCAATCGGGGGGCGGCTACGAGCAGTACTTC. Translation: CASTQSGGGYEQYF.

The chain joins TRBV5-5 to TRBJ1-3, with D possibly matching TRBD1 (5 bases). From germline, CDR1 is SGHKS and CDR2 YYEKEE (reference sequence). The CDR3 has 16 amino acids. V lost 5 bases, J lost 5 bases, and 20 bases lay in between. CDR3 DNA: TGTGCCAGCAGTCGGGGCCACCCCGAAGGAAGAAACACCATATATTTT. It encodes CASSRGHPEGRNTIYF.

The chain is built from TRBV6-5 and TRBJ1-6, with D possibly matching TRBD1 (5 bases). The CDR3 totals 16 residues. Between the trimmed V and J ends, which lost 0 bases and 11 bases, there was a span of 17 bases. Germline CDR1 and CDR2: MNHEY and SVGAGI. CDR3 sequence (DNA): TGTGCCAGCAGTTACTCGGGCCCAACGGGGGTAGCACCCCTCCACTTT. Protein product: CASSYSGPTGVAPLHF.

This clone was recorded once. This chain connects TRBV7-2 to TRBJ2-7; 9 bases align to TRBD2. This CDR3 region has 14 residues. V lost 4 bases and J lost 2; bases outside the gene matches: 3. The germline V gene has CDR1 SGHTA and CDR2 FQGNSA. The CDR3 DNA is TGTGCCAGCAGCTCTAGCGGGGCAGCCTACGAGCAGTACTTC. This sequence encodes CASSSSGAAYEQYF.

This clone has just one count. The rearrangement uses TRBV5-1 and TRBJ2-5; D might be TRBD1 or TRBD2, each matching 5 bases. The CDR3 covers 16 residues. Between the trimmed V and J ends, which lost 1 base and 4 bases, there was a span of 17 bases. Germline CDR1 and CDR2: SGHRS and YFSETQ. CDR3 nucleotide sequence: TGCGCCAGCAGCTTGAACACGGGGACCTCCCGAGAGACCCAGTACTTC. It specifies CASSLNTGTSRETQYF.

This clone was counted only a few times. The same CDR3 arises from other DNA sequences in this sample as well. The J gene is TRBJ1-1, the V gene TRBV18, with D unclear. Per the germline V gene, CDR1 is KGHSH and CDR2 is LQKENI. The CDR3 has 14 residues. The germline V and J ends were trimmed by 3 bases and 1 base, with 9 bases remaining between them. Here the CDR3 DNA reads TGTGCCAGCTCACCTCGGGAGGGGAACACTGAAGCTTTCTTT. Protein product: CASSPREGNTEAFF.

This chain connects TRBV10-2 to TRBJ2-7, with D possibly matching TRBD1 (5 bases). CDR1 and CDR2 from the germline V gene are WSHSY and SAAADI. Trimming took 4 bases from V and 0 from J, leaving 10 bases between them. This CDR3 is built from 14 residues. CDR3 sequence: CASSGGAPSYEQYF. As DNA, the CDR3 is TGCGCCAGCAGTGGTGGGGCCCCCTCCTACGAGCAGTACTTC.

J is TRBJ2-7 and V is TRBV6-1; 9 nucleotides line up with TRBD2. Per germline, CDR1 MNHNS and CDR2 SASEGT. With 4 bases clipped from V and 1 base from J, the junction kept 11 bases outside the gene matches. The CDR3 length is 17 residues. CDR3 amino acids: CASSGISSGRSSYEQYF. The CDR3 DNA sequence: TGTGCCAGCAGTGGGATCTCAAGCGGGAGGAGTTCCTACGAGCAGTACTTC.

The CDR3 bases are TGCGCCAGCAGCTTGGGATCCCGTCTTACGGGAGAGACCCAGTACTTC. Its protein product is CASSLGSRLTGETQYF. The J gene is TRBJ2-5, the V gene TRBV5-1, with no clear D. Trimming took 0 bases from V and 4 from J, leaving 16 bases between them. Germline V gene sequence: CDR1 SGHRS, CDR2 YFSETQ. The CDR3 runs to 16 residues.

This clone was observed a handful of times. The V and J genes are TRBV5-1 and TRBJ1-1, with D uncertain. The length of the CDR3 is 11 residues. CDR1 is SGHRS, CDR2 YFSETQ, per germline. V was shortened by 5 bases and J by 11 bases, with 13 bases between the two germline ends. The CDR3 DNA reads as TGCGCCAGCAGAGTAGGAAACTGGGCTTTCTTT. Translated, it gives CASRVGNWAFF.

The chain has TRBV7-9 and TRBJ2-5; 8 nucleotides match TRBD2. CDR1 and CDR2 (germline): SEHNR, FQNEAQ (reference sequence). The J segment lost 5 bases and the V segment lost 1 base, leaving 6 bases of the junction unmatched. The CDR3 runs to 15 residues. This chain's CDR3 is CASSLDGPSGETQYF. In DNA form, the CDR3 reads TGTGCCAGCAGCTTAGATGGCCCTAGCGGGGAGACCCAGTACTTC.

This chain connects TRBV5-1 to TRBJ1-3; 7 positions agree with TRBD1. CDR1 SGHRS and CDR2 YFSETQ come from the germline V gene. The CDR3 loop spans 17 amino acids. V dropped 0 bases and J dropped 4; count of bases not matched to a gene: 10. CDR3: CASSLATEQGPGNTIYF. The CDR3 DNA reads TGCGCCAGCAGCTTGGCCACGGAACAGGGGCCAGGAAACACCATATATTTT.

The chain is built from TRBV2 and TRBJ2-7; tentatively, D is TRBD2 (6 bases). CDR1 SNHLY and CDR2 FYNNEI come from the germline V gene. The V end lost 7 bases, the J end lost 0 bases, and 13 bases lay between the germline ends. This CDR3 contains 14 residues. CDR3 loop: CASILEGGSYEQYF. Here the CDR3 DNA reads TGTGCCAGCATCTTGGAGGGAGGCTCCTACGAGCAGTACTTC.

V and J are TRBV4-3 and TRBJ2-3; 8 bases fit TRBD2. Germline loops: CDR1 LGHNA, CDR2 YSLEER. Trimming cost V 3 bases and J 2 bases; bases outside gene matches: 7. The CDR3 is 16 amino acids. In nucleotides, the CDR3 is TGCGCCAGCAGCCAGGGGACTAGAGGGCTCACAGATACGCAGTATTTT. Protein: CASSQGTRGLTDTQYF.

This sequence joins TRBV5-6 and TRBJ1-5, with D possibly TRBD1 on 6 matching bases. This CDR3 spans 16 amino acids. V was trimmed by 0 bases and J by 7 bases, leaving 17 bases between them. Germline V gene sequence: CDR1 SGHDT, CDR2 YYEEEE. In DNA, the CDR3 is TGTGCCAGCAGCTTGGCGGGACATTCCTACGGGCAGCCCCAGCATTTT. It is translated as CASSLAGHSYGQPQHF.

The chain couples TRBV7-9 to TRBJ2-7; no firm D call. Between the trimmed V and J ends, which lost 0 bases and 2 bases, there was a span of 8 bases. Germline lookup yields CDR1 SEHNR and CDR2 FQNEAQ (reference sequence). The CDR3 runs 14 residues. The CDR3: CASSLALVPYEQYF. The CDR3 DNA reads as TGTGCCAGCAGCTTAGCGTTAGTTCCCTACGAGCAGTACTTC.

In the case of this clone: The missing conserved phenylalanine or tryptophan at the end of this CDR3 makes a read error likely. V is TRBV7-9 and J is TRBJ2-7; D is perhaps TRBD1 (6 bases). The germline V and J ends were trimmed by 1 base and 6 bases, with 7 bases remaining between them. The CDR3 is 12 amino acids. The germline gives CDR1 SEHNR, CDR2 FQNEAQ (reference sequence). CDR3 loop: CASSLDRVEQYL. DNA of the CDR3: TGTGCCAGCAGCTTAGACAGGGTCGAGCAGTACCTC.

The chain links TRBV2 to TRBJ2-1, with 9 nucleotides matching TRBD2. The CDR3 has 17 amino acids. J lost 1 base, V lost 7 bases, and 11 bases had no gene match. The V gene's germline CDR1 is SNHLY and CDR2 FYNNEI. The CDR3 bases are TGTGCCAGCAAGATAGCGGGGGTCCCGGGTTCCTACAATGAGCAGTTCTTC. Translating it yields CASKIAGVPGSYNEQFF.

V usage is TRBV9 and J usage is TRBJ2-5; TRBD2 aligns across 7 bases. V shed 0 bases and J 4 bases; nucleotides not matched to a gene: 9. The CDR3 is 16 residues long. Germline assignment: CDR1 SGDLS and CDR2 YYNGEE. The CDR3 bases are TGTGCCAGCAGCGTAGGATCTAGCGGACCGGTAGAGACCCAGTACTTC. This gives the protein CASSVGSSGPVETQYF. Filled out from reference TRBV9 and TRBJ2-5, the complete variable domain reads DSGVTQTPKHLITATGQRVTLRCSPRSGDLSVYWYQQSLDQGLQFLIQYYNGEERAKGNILERFSAQQFPDLHSELNLSSLELGDSALYFCASSVGSSGPVETQYFGPGTRLLVL.

CDR3 sequence: CASSSSPGTGEGYTF. For the CDR3, the DNA is TGTGCCAGCAGTTCCTCCCCTGGGACAGGGGAAGGCTACACCTTC. The V gene is TRBV27, the J gene TRBJ1-2; 10 nucleotides line up with TRBD1. This CDR3 is built from 15 residues. Trimming cost V 4 bases and J 8 bases; bases outside gene matches: 10. The germline V gene encodes CDR1 MNHEY and CDR2 SMNVEV (reference sequence).

The V gene is TRBV7-9, the J gene TRBJ2-3, with 8 bases lining up with TRBD1. The CDR3 runs 15 residues. Per germline, CDR1 SEHNR and CDR2 FQNEAQ (reference sequence). The V and J ends lost 8 bases and 3 bases, in that order; junction bases with no gene match: 10. CDR3 sequence reads: CASFPTGGGTDTQYF. CDR3 DNA sequence: TGTGCCAGCTTTCCAACAGGGGGTGGAACAGATACGCAGTATTTT.

In this sample, this clone turned up once. The sample holds other DNA sequences that translate to the same CDR3. V usage is TRBV6-5 and J usage is TRBJ1-5; maybe TRBD1 (6 bases). This CDR3 contains 13 residues. Trimming took off 6 bases at V and 5 bases at J, with 11 bases between the two ends. Germline CDR1 is MNHEY and CDR2 is SVGAGI. CDR3 amino acids: CASSRSGDQPQHF. CDR3 nucleotides: TGTGCCAGCAGCCGTTCAGGGGATCAGCCCCAGCATTTT.

The count of this clone is one. The chain is built from TRBV9 and TRBJ1-5; tentative D call: TRBD1 (6 bases). This CDR3 spans 17 amino acids. The germline gives CDR1 SGDLS, CDR2 YYNGEE. V gave up 4 bases and J gave up 0 bases, with 17 bases separating them. The CDR3 is CASSPPEDRDSNQPQHF. The CDR3 nucleotides are TGTGCCAGCAGCCCCCCGGAGGACAGAGATAGCAATCAGCCCCAGCATTTT.

The CDR3 nucleotides are TGTGCCAGCAGCCAAACTGGCTCCTACAATGAGCAGTTCTTC. Translating it yields CASSQTGSYNEQFF. V is TRBV14 and J is TRBJ2-1; D is uncertain. Germline V CDR1 and CDR2: SGHDN, FVKESK. V was shortened by 2 bases and J by 0 bases, with 5 bases between the two germline ends. The CDR3 length is 14 residues. Filled out from reference TRBV14 and TRBJ2-1, the complete variable domain reads EAGVTQFPSHSVIEKGQTVTLRCDPISGHDNLYWYRRVMGKEIKFLLHFVKESKQDESGMPNNRFLAERTGGTYSTLKVQPAELEDSGVYFCASSQTGSYNEQFFGPGTRLTVL.

The gene calls are TRBV7-9 and TRBJ2-3, with D perhaps TRBD1 or TRBD2 (5 bases each). CDR1 is SEHNR and CDR2 is FQNEAQ in the germline V gene (reference sequence). V gave up 5 bases and J gave up 14 bases, with 17 bases separating them. The CDR3 length is 12 residues. The CDR3, as DNA: TGTGCCAGCAGCCACTCGAGGGACCGGGGGTATTTT. It is translated as CASSHSRDRGYF.

The CDR3 nucleotides are TGTGCCAGCAGCCATGGGTTAGGGGAGACCCAGTACTTC. The encoded protein is CASSHGLGETQYF. The rearrangement uses TRBV11-3 and TRBJ2-5, with D unclear. Germline V gene lookup returns CDR1 SGHNT and CDR2 YENEEA. The V and J ends lost 5 bases and 5 bases respectively, with 12 bases between them. This CDR3 is 13 amino acids long.

Note on this clone: At the DNA level, this CDR3 is encoded by other sequences in the same sample as well. The chain has TRBV2 and TRBJ2-3; 9 nucleotides match TRBD2. V gave up 6 bases and J gave up 0 bases; unmatched junction bases: 1. This CDR3 has 14 residues. Germline-derived CDR1 and CDR2 are SNHLY and FYNNEI. CDR3 sequence (DNA): TGTGCCAGCAGACTAGCGGGCAGCACAGATACGCAGTATTTT. Protein sequence: CASRLAGSTDTQYF. The full variable domain, rest sourced from reference TRBV2 and TRBJ2-3, is EPEVTQTPSHQVTQMGQEVILRCVPISNHLYFYWYRQILGQKVEFLVSFYNNEISEKSEIFDDQFSVERPDGSNFTLKIRSTKLEDSAMYFCASRLAGSTDTQYFGPGTRLTVL.